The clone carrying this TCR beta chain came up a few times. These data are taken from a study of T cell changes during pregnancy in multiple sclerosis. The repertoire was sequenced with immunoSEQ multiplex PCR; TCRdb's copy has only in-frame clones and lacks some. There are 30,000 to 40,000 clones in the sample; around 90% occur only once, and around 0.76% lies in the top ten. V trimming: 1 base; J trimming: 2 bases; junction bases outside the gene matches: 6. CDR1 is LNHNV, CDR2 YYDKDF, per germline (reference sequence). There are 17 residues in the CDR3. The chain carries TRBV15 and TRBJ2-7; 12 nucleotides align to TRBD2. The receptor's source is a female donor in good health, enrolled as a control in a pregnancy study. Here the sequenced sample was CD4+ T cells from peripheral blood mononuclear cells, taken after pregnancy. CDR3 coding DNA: TGTGCCACCAGCAGAGCGGGTGGACTAGCGGGAACCTACGAGCAGTACTTC. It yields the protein CATSRAGGLAGTYEQYF.